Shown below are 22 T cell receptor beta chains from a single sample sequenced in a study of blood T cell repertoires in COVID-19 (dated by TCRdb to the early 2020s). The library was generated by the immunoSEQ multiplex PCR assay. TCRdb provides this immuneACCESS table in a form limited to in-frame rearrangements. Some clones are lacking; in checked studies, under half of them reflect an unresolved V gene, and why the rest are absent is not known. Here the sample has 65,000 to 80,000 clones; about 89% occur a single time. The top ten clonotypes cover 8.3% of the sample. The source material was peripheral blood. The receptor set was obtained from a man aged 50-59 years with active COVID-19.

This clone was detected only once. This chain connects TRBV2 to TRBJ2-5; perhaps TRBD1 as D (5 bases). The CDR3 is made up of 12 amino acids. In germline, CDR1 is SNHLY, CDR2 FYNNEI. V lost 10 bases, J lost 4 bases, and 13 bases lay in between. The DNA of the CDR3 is TGTGCCACTCAGGGTTGGGGAGAGACCCAGTACTTC. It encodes CATQGWGETQYF. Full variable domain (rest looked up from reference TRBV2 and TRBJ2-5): EPEVTQTPSHQVTQMGQEVILRCVPISNHLYFYWYRQILGQKVEFLVSFYNNEISEKSEIFDDQFSVERPDGSNFTLKIRSTKLEDSAMYFCATQGWGETQYFGPGTRLLVL.

CDR3 DNA: TGTGCCAGCAGCTACACAGGGGGGAACACTGAAGCTTTCTTT. It translates to CASSYTGGNTEAFF. This rearrangement joins TRBV7-2 to TRBJ1-1, with TRBD1 identical over 8 bases. Per the germline V gene, CDR1 is SGHTA and CDR2 is FQGNSA. V dropped 4 bases and J dropped 1; count of bases not matched to a gene: 2. The CDR3 is 14 residues long. The entire variable domain, with the rest obtained from reference TRBV7-2 and TRBJ1-1, is as follows: GAGVSQSPSNKVTEKGKDVELRCDPISGHTALYWYRQSLGQGLEFLIYFQGNSAPDKSGLPSDRFSAERTGGSVSTLTIQRTQQEDSAVYLCASSYTGGNTEAFFGQGTRLTVV.

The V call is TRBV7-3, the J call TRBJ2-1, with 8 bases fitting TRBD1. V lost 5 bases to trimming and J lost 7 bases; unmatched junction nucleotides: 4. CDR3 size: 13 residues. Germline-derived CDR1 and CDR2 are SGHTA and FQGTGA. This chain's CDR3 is CASSPQGANEQFF. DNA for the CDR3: TGTGCCAGCAGCCCGCAGGGGGCGAATGAGCAGTTCTTC. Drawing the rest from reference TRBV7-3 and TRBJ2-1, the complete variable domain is GAGVSQTPSNKVTEKGKYVELRCDPISGHTALYWYRQSLGQGPEFLIYFQGTGAADDSGLPNDRFFAVRPEGSVSTLKIQRTERGDSAVYLCASSPQGANEQFFGPGTRLTVL.

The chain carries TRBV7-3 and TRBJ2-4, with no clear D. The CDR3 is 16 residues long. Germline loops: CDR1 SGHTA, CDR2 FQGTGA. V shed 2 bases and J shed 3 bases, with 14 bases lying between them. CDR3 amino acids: CASSLRVGYFKNIQYF. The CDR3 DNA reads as TGTGCCAGCAGCTTACGGGTAGGCTACTTCAAAAACATTCAGTACTTC.

The CDR3 sequence is CASSPDRGLLQGGNTIYF. The CDR3 region has the DNA TGTGCCAGCAGCCCAGACAGGGGGCTACTCCAGGGAGGAAACACCATATATTTT. The genes are TRBV7-2 and TRBJ1-3; 10 nucleotides agree with TRBD1. V trimming: 5 bases; J trimming: 4 bases; junction bases outside the gene matches: 14. The CDR3 runs to 18 residues. Germline CDR1 and CDR2: SGHTA and FQGNSA. The full variable domain, in which reference TRBV7-2 and TRBJ1-3 provide the parts outside the CDR3, is GAGVSQSPSNKVTEKGKDVELRCDPISGHTALYWYRQSLGQGLEFLIYFQGNSAPDKSGLPSDRFSAERTGGSVSTLTIQRTQQEDSAVYLCASSPDRGLLQGGNTIYFGEGSWLTVV.

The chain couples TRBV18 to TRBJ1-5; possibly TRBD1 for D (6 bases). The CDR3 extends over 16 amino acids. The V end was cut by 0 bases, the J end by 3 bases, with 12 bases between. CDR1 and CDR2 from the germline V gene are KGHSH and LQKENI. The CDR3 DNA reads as TGTGCCAGCTCACCACCCGGCAGGGGAGACAATCAGCCCCAGCATTTT. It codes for CASSPPGRGDNQPQHF.

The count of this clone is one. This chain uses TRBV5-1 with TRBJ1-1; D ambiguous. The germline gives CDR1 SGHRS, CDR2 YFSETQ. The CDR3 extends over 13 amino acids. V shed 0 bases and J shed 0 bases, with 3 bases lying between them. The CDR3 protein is CASSLVVNTEAFF. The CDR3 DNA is TGCGCCAGCAGCTTGGTAGTGAACACTGAAGCTTTCTTT.

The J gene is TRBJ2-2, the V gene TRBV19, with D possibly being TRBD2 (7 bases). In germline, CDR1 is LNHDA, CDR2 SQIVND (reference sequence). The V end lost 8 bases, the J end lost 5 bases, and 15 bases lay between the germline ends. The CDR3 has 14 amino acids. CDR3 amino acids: CASHGGGGTGELFF. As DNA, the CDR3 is TGTGCCAGTCACGGGGGCGGGGGAACCGGGGAGCTGTTTTTT.

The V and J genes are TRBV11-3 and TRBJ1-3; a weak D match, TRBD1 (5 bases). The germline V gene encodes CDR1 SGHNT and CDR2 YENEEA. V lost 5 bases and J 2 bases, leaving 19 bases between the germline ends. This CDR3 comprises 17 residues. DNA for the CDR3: TGTGCCAGCAGCCCGGGGGGATCCAAGTGGACTGGAAACACCATATATTTT. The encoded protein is CASSPGGSKWTGNTIYF.

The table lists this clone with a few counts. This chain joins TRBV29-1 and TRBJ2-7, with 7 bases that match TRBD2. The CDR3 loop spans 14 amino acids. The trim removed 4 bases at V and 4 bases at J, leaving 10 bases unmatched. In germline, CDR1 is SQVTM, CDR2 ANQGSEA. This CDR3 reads CSVAREGGGYEQYF. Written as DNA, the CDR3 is TGCAGCGTTGCCAGGGAGGGAGGCGGGTACGAGCAGTACTTC.

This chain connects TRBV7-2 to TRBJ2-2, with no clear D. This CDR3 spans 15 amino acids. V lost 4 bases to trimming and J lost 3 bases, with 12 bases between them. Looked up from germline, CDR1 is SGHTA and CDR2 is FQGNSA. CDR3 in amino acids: CASSYRVHHTGELFF. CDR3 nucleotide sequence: TGTGCCAGCAGCTACCGGGTCCACCACACCGGGGAGCTGTTTTTT.

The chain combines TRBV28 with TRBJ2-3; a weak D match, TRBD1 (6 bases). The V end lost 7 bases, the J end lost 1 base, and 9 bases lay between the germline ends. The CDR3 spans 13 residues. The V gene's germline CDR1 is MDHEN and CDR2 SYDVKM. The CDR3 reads CASTRQGTDTQYF. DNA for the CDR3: TGTGCCAGCACCAGACAGGGCACAGATACGCAGTATTTT.

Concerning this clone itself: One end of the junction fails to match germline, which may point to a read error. CDR3 sequence (DNA): TGTGCCAGCAGCTCGCGGACAGGGAACCCTGAAGCTTTCTTT. Translated: CASSSRTGNPEAFF. This chain joins TRBV7-9 and TRBJ1-1; TRBD1 matches at 8 bases. The CDR3 spans 14 residues. Germline V gene sequence: CDR1 SEHNR, CDR2 FQNEAQ (reference sequence).

CDR3 coding DNA: TGTGCCAGCAGCTTAGGCCCTAATACCTACGAGCAGTACTTC. It translates to CASSLGPNTYEQYF. V and J are TRBV7-8 and TRBJ2-7; D is unresolved. The germline V gene has CDR1 SGHVS and CDR2 FQNEAQ. The V and J ends lost 1 base and 2 bases respectively, with 9 bases between them. The CDR3 spans 14 residues. Looking up the rest from reference TRBV7-8 and TRBJ2-7 gives the full variable domain: GAGVSQSPRYKVAKRGQDVALRCDPISGHVSLFWYQQALGQGPEFLTYFQNEAQLDKSGLPSDRFFAERPEGSVSTLKIQRTQQEDSAVYLCASSLGPNTYEQYFGPGTRLTVT.

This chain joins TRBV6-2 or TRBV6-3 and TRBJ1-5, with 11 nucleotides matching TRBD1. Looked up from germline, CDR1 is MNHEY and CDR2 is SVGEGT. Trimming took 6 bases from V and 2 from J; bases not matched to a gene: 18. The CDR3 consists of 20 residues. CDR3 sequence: CASSPRTGQGERVGNQPQHF. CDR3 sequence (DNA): TGTGCCAGCAGCCCCCGGACGGGACAGGGGGAACGTGTAGGCAATCAGCCCCAGCATTTT.

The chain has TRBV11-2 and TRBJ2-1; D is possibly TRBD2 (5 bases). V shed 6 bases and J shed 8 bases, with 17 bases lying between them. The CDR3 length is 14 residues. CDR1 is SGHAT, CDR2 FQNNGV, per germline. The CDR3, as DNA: TGTGCCAGCAGTCTAGCACTAAATCAGGATGAGCAGTTCTTC. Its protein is CASSLALNQDEQFF. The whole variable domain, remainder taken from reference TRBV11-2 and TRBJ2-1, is EAGVAQSPRYKIIEKRQSVAFWCNPISGHATLYWYQQILGQGPKLLIQFQNNGVVDDSQLPKDRFSAERLKGVDSTLKIQPAKLEDSAVYLCASSLALNQDEQFFGPGTRLTVL.

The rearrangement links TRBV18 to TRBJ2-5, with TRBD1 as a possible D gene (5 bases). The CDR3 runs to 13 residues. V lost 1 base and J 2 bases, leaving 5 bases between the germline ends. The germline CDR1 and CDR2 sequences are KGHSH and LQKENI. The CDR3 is CASSPRQQETQYF. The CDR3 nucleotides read TGTGCCAGCTCACCACGACAGCAAGAGACCCAGTACTTC.

CDR3: CASSKEGRDRRLDTQYF. Written as DNA, the CDR3 is TGTGCCAGCAGCAAAGAGGGGAGGGACAGGAGGCTTGATACGCAGTATTTT. The chain is built from TRBV21-1 and TRBJ2-3; whether TRBD1, the table's D call, matches the DNA was not checked. TRBV21-1 is a pseudogene segment. CDR3 length equals 17 residues.

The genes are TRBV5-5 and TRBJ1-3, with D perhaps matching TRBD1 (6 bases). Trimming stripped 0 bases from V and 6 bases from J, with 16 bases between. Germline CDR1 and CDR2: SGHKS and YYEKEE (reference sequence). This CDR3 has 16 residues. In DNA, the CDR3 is TGTGCCAGCAGCTTGGCCCCCCAGGGGACGGCAAACACCATATATTTT. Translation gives CASSLAPQGTANTIYF.

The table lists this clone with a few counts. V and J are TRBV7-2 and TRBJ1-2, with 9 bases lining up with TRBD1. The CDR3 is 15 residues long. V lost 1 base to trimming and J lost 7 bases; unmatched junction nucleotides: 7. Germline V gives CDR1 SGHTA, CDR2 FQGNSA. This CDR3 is CASSLGSRQGGGYTF. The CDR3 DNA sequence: TGTGCCAGCAGCTTAGGTTCCCGACAGGGGGGTGGCTACACCTTC.

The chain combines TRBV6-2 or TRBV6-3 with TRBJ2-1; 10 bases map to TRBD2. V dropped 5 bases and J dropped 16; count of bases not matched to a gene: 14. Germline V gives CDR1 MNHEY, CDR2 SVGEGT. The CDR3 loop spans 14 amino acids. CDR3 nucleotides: TGTGCCAGCAGTCCGGGACTAGCGTCTCCTTTGGGATTCTTC. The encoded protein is CASSPGLASPLGFF.

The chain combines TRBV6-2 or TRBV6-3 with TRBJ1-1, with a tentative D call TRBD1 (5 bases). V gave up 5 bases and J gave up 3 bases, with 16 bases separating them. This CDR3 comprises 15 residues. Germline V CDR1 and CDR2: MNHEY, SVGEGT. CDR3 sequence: CASSTGGGLDTEAFF. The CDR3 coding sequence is TGTGCCAGCAGTACCGGGGGGGGGTTGGACACTGAAGCTTTCTTT.